The entry that follows covers one T cell receptor (beta chain) sequence. Its antigen has not been determined. Base qualities are not provided; no much larger clone lies one nucleotide away. CDR1 and CDR2 are drawn from the germline V gene: SGHRS, YFSETQ. V is shortened by 0 bases, J by 2 bases, and the region joining them spans 12 bases. The CDR3 has 15 amino acids, counting the end cysteine and phenylalanine. The sequence is cut down to CDR3 DNA, 45 bases in frame from base 1. In the paper's terms, the time point label means: week 23, last vaccination. Every vaccine dose consisted of 300 ug of a 20-mer mutant IDH1 peptide in Montanide, administered subcutaneously together with topical imiquimod. All donors had newly diagnosed IDH1-mutant astrocytomas of WHO grade 3 or 4 that showed loss of nuclear ATRX. The samples were drawn from NOA16, a multicentre, single-arm, open-label phase I trial in Germany that tested a mutant IDH1 peptide vaccine in humans for the first time. Genomic DNA for TCRB sequencing was extracted from EDTA blood using the DNeasy Blood and Tissue Kit.

This sample stems from a study of a mutant IDH1 vaccine in newly diagnosed glioma (dated by TCRdb to 2020 to 2023). Regarding the study in general: Across visits V03 through V10, patients got a total of eight vaccinations, given in weeks 1, 3, 5, 7, 11, 15, 19 and 23. Six visits were used for peripheral blood collection: V03 (baseline), V05, V07, V10, V12 and V13. Vaccination started 4-6 weeks after radiotherapy alone, or was given together with temozolomide cycles in the groups whose treatment included chemotherapy. Prior to enrollment, patients had been given standard therapy consisting of radiotherapy alone, temozolomide alone, or radiochemotherapy with temozolomide, with the combination given to most patients. Of the 25 to 35 patients who were treated, 62.5% were male and approximately 40% were female, and the mean age was around 40 years. Longitudinal TCRB deep sequencing was done for 25 treated patients, wherever samples were available for exploratory analyses. Findings and caveats that apply to the study as a whole: Pseudoprogression appeared unrelated to alterations in the top peripheral T cell clonotypes detected by TCRB sequencing. The authors noted that analyses of patient blood samples could not be reproduced because of sample limitations. Immune responses induced by the vaccine were seen in approximately 92% of patients across multiple MHC alleles. Selection of PBMC samples for TCRB deep sequencing was based on availability.

The receptor library was made with the immunoSEQ multiplex PCR assay. Rearranged TCR beta chain sequences were amplified using the hsTCRB Kit according to the manufacturer's protocol. TCRB libraries were sequenced on an Illumina MiSeq. The study's processing was this. The kit vendor's proprietary platform handled demultiplexing, trimming and gene mapping. TCRdb limited this immuneACCESS table to in-frame rearrangements with V and J called. A share of clones is missing; checked studies link under half to unresolved V genes, and the rest is unexplained. V and J calls and clone size are given by that table; D and trimming were obtained from the DNA. The sample table lists about 44,000 clones, about 91% of them with a count of one. 3% to 4.5% of the sample comes from the top ten.

This sequence uses TRBV5-1 and TRBJ2-7; the D region possibly corresponds to TRBD1 (6 bases align). The receptor was derived from a man in his forties or fifties with glioma. The sequencing used PBMCs, collected from a glioma patient whose treatment included an IDH1 peptide vaccine. The CDR3 in this case is CASSLGGRGAYEQYF. The nucleotide sequence is given as TGCGCCAGCAGCTTGGGTGGCAGGGGAGCCTACGAGCAGTACTTC.